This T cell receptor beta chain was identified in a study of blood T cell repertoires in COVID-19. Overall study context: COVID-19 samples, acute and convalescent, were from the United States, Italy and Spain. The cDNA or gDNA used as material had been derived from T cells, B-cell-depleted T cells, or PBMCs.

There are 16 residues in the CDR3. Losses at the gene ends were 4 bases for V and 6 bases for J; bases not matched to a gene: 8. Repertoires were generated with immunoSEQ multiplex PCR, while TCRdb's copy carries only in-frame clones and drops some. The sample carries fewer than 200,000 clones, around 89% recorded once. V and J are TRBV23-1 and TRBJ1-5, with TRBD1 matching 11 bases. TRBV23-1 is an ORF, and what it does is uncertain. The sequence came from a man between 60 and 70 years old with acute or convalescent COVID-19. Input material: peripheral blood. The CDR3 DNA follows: TGCGCCAGCAGTCCACGCCGGACAGGGGGCGGTCAGCCCCAGCATTTT. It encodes CASSPRRTGGGQPQHF.